This note documents a single T cell receptor (beta chain) sequence. Its target is not known. This sample is drawn from a study of T-cell reconstitution after alpha-beta-depleted transplantation in children. Findings of the study overall: Newly generated T cells supplied most T-cell counts and diversity one year post-transplant. Some patients showed high day-60 TCRbeta diversity, which derived from surviving recipient T cells and thymic progenitors.

The J segment lost 4 bases and the V segment lost 0 bases, leaving 20 bases of the junction unmatched. The germline V gene has CDR1 SGHRS and CDR2 YFSETQ. This CDR3 has 21 residues. Preparation of the TCRbeta library used unique molecular identifiers. MiXCR was run by TCRdb on the PCR reads, yielding one entry per CDR3 protein. This table has about 830,000 distinct CDR3 sequences, less than 20% appearing once. The chain joins TRBV5-1 to TRBJ2-1; 9 bases are a match to TRBD2. This TCR was recovered from a male patient under 18 who had a stem cell transplant for acute lymphoblastic leukemia, so the T cells may come from the graft donor. The source was PBMCs, mostly from graft donor cells, collected 360 days after TCRalphabeta/CD19-depleted stem cell transplant. This CDR3 reads CASSLVGSGSFLPPSYNEQFF. CDR3 in DNA: TGCGCCAGCAGCTTGGTAGGTAGCGGGAGTTTTTTACCGCCGAGTTACAATGAGCAGTTCTTC.